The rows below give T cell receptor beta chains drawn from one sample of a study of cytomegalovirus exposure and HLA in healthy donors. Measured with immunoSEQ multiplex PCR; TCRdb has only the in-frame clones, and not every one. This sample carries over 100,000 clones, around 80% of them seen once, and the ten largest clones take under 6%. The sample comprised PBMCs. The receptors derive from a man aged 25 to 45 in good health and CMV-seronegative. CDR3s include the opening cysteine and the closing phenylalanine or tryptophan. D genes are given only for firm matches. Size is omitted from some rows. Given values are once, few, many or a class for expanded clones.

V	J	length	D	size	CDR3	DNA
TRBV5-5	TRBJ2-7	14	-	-	CASSTLRSSYEQYF	TGTGCCAGCAGCACCTTAAGGAGTTCCTACGAGCAGTACTTC
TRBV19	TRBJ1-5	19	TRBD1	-	CASSITGQAIRTVNQPQHF	TGTGCCAGTAGTATAACAGGACAGGCGATAAGAACTGTCAATCAGCCCCAGCATTTT
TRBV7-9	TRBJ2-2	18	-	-	CASSSQLGLATFGGELFF	TGTGCCAGCAGCTCACAGCTAGGGCTAGCAACATTTGGCGGGGAGCTGTTTTTT
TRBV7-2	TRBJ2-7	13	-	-	CASSSVDRYEQYF	TGTGCCAGCAGCTCTGTGGACAGATACGAGCAGTACTTC
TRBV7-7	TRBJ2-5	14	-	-	CASSQDSSEETQYF	TGTGCTAGCAGCCAGGACTCTTCCGAAGAGACCCAGTACTTC
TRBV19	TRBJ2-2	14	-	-	CASSITGNTGELFF	TGTGCCAGTAGTATAACCGGGAACACCGGGGAGCTGTTTTTT
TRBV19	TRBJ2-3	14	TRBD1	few	CASSFRTGPDTQYF	TGTGCCAGTAGTTTCCGGACAGGGCCAGATACGCAGTATTTT
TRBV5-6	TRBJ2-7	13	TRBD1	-	CASSFSGGNEQYF	TGTGCCAGCAGCTTTTCAGGGGGCAACGAGCAGTACTTC
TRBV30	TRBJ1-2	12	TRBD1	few	CARDRDNYGYTF	TGTGCCCGAGACAGGGATAACTATGGCTACACCTTC
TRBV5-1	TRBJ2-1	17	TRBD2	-	CASSRGLAGGLSNEQFF	TGCGCCAGCAGCCGGGGACTAGCGGGAGGCCTGTCCAATGAGCAGTTCTTC
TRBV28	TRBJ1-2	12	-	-	CASSASFYGYTF	TGTGCCAGCAGCGCGTCCTTCTATGGCTACACCTTC
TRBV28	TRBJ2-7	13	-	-	CASGQRDSYEQYF	TGTGCCAGCGGACAGCGCGACTCCTACGAGCAGTACTTC